Sequencing of this T cell receptor (beta chain) was carried out in a study of CD8 T cells in Susac syndrome. The authors sequenced TCR beta from blood CD8+ and CD4+ T cells. V lost 7 bases, J lost 2 bases, and 10 bases stayed unmatched. Germline V CDR1 and CDR2: GTSNPN, SVGIG (reference sequence). The CDR3 is made up of 15 amino acids. An input of about 0.45 to 1 ug of RNA was subjected to reverse transcription using random hexamers. TCR beta CDR3 was amplified by immunoSEQ multiplex PCR. This amplification extended across 54 Vbeta and 13 Jbeta segments. TCRdb recomputed calls from the immunoSEQ multiplex PCR reads with MiXCR, one row per CDR3 protein. Counted here are around 150,000 distinct CDR3 sequences, approximately 95% occurring once; the ten biggest clones make up about 0.095%.

This sequence was found in a human donor with multiple sclerosis. The chain has TRBV30 and TRBJ2-1; 8 bases map to TRBD2. Material: CD4+ T cells from PBMCs. The CDR3 protein is CALNRVAGTYNEQFF. CDR3 DNA: TGTGCCTTGAACCGGGTAGCGGGAACCTACAATGAGCAGTTCTTC. The entire variable domain, with the rest obtained from reference TRBV30 and TRBJ2-1, is as follows: SQTIHQWPATLVQPVGSPLSLECTVEGTSNPNLYWYRQAAGRGLQLLFYSVGIGQISSEVPQNLSASRPQDRQFILSSKKLLLSDSGFYLCALNRVAGTYNEQFFGPGTRLTVL.